Each of the 20 T cell receptor beta chains below was sequenced from the same sample in a study of cytomegalovirus exposure and HLA in healthy donors. PCR was performed using 60 Vbeta and 13 Jbeta primers. The protocol was immunoSEQ multiplex PCR, while the TCRdb copy is restricted to in-frame clones and leaves out a portion. The sample holds about 110,000 clones, around 73% seen once. Sequences were obtained from PBMCs. All receptors derive from a man in his thirties or forties in good health and CMV-seronegative.

This clone was seen more than once but under ten times. The rearrangement links TRBV10-1 to TRBJ2-4; the D gene is possibly TRBD2 (5 bases). This CDR3 is 14 amino acids long. The germline V gene encodes CDR1 WNHNN and CDR2 SYGVQD (reference sequence). The V end was cut by 6 bases, the J end by 1 base, with 10 bases between. The chain's CDR3 is CASSPGFAKNIQYF. DNA of the CDR3: TGCGCCAGCAGCCCGGGGTTTGCCAAAAACATTCAGTACTTC.

CDR3 sequence reads: CASKRTGSTNTGELFF. The CDR3, as DNA: TGTGCCAGCAAGAGGACAGGGTCTACGAACACCGGGGAGCTGTTTTTT. The rearrangement links TRBV28 to TRBJ2-2, with 8 positions matching TRBD1. J was trimmed by 0 bases and V by 7 bases; bases with no gene match: 7. Per the germline V gene, CDR1 is MDHEN and CDR2 is SYDVKM. The CDR3 length is 16 residues.

The chain recombines TRBV10-2 with TRBJ2-3, with TRBD2 matching 11 bases. The CDR3 consists of 16 residues. CDR1 and CDR2 (germline): WSHSY, SAAADI. J gave up 2 bases and V 5 bases, and 6 bases lay outside the gene matches. CDR3 DNA sequence: TGCGCCAGCAGTTACCTTAGCGGGAGGGCCACAGATACGCAGTATTTT. Protein sequence: CASSYLSGRATDTQYF.

This rearrangement joins TRBV30 to TRBJ1-1, with D hard to call. This CDR3 is 13 amino acids long. Trimming removed 0 bases at V and 1 base at J, with 6 bases between. The V gene's germline CDR1 is GTSNPN and CDR2 SVGIG (reference sequence). The CDR3 DNA follows: TGTGCCTGGAGTGTACTTAAGAACACTGAAGCTTTCTTT. Encoded protein: CAWSVLKNTEAFF.

This clone appeared a few times. The rearrangement joins TRBV5-1 to TRBJ2-5, with 10 bases fitting TRBD1. This CDR3 region has 16 residues. V trimming: 0 bases; J trimming: 1 base; junction bases outside the gene matches: 3. Germline V gives CDR1 SGHRS, CDR2 YFSETQ. This CDR3 is CASSLGDRGGQETQYF. CDR3 bases: TGCGCCAGCAGCTTGGGGGACAGGGGAGGCCAAGAGACCCAGTACTTC.

The V call is TRBV27, the J call TRBJ2-1; 9 positions match TRBD1. The CDR3 covers 13 residues. Germline assignment: CDR1 MNHEY and CDR2 SMNVEV (reference sequence). J lost 9 bases, V lost 5 bases, and 5 bases had no gene match. The CDR3: CASSRGQGFEQFF. The CDR3 nucleotides read TGTGCCAGCAGTAGAGGACAGGGGTTTGAGCAGTTCTTC.

This chain joins TRBV14 and TRBJ2-1; TRBD2 matches 11 bases. Germline-derived CDR1 and CDR2 are SGHDN and FVKESK. The CDR3 sequence is 15 residues long. Trimming at V came to 4 bases and at J to 4 bases, leaving 3 bases not matched to a gene. CDR3 nucleotide sequence: TGTGCCAGCAGCCTCACTAGCGGGGGATACAATGAGCAGTTCTTC. It encodes CASSLTSGGYNEQFF. The full variable domain, rest sourced from reference TRBV14 and TRBJ2-1, is EAGVTQFPSHSVIEKGQTVTLRCDPISGHDNLYWYRRVMGKEIKFLLHFVKESKQDESGMPNNRFLAERTGGTYSTLKVQPAELEDSGVYFCASSLTSGGYNEQFFGPGTRLTVL.

The genes are TRBV10-3 and TRBJ2-5, with D perhaps matching TRBD1 (5 bases). Trimming took 6 bases from V and 5 from J, leaving 10 bases between them. Germline V CDR1 and CDR2: ENHRY, SYGVKD. This CDR3 has 12 residues. This CDR3 reads CAIRGVGETQYF. CDR3 DNA: TGTGCCATCAGAGGGGTAGGGGAGACCCAGTACTTC.

This clone was recorded only once. The chain links TRBV5-1 to TRBJ2-7; weak D call: TRBD1 (6 bases). With 4 bases removed from V and 4 bases from J, the gap between germline ends came to 12 bases. CDR3 size: 13 residues. Germline-derived CDR1 and CDR2 are SGHRS and YFSETQ. Here the CDR3 reads CASSAGTLYEQYF. The CDR3, as DNA: TGCGCCAGCAGCGCCGGGACACTTTACGAGCAGTACTTC.

The rearrangement uses TRBV5-1 and TRBJ1-2, with 7 bases lining up with TRBD1. The V gene's germline CDR1 is SGHRS and CDR2 YFSETQ. V gave up 0 bases and J gave up 8 bases; unmatched junction bases: 4. The CDR3 is 13 residues long. CDR3 in amino acids: CASSLGQGVGYTF. The CDR3 DNA follows: TGCGCCAGCAGCTTGGGTCAGGGGGTCGGCTACACCTTC. The full variable domain, with the rest looked up from reference TRBV5-1 and TRBJ1-2, is KAGVTQTPRYLIKTRGQQVTLSCSPISGHRSVSWYQQTPGQGLQFLFEYFSETQRNKGNFPGRFSGRQFSNSRSEMNVSTLELGDSALYLCASSLGQGVGYTFGSGTRLTVV.

J is TRBJ2-7 and V is TRBV21-1; the tabulated D call, TRBD2, remains unverified against the DNA. TRBV21-1 is listed as a pseudogene. The CDR3 spans 19 residues. The CDR3 bases are TGTGCCAGCAGCAATCTTATCGGGACTAGCGGGGAGAGCTCCTACGAGCAGTACTTC. Translation gives CASSNLIGTSGESSYEQYF.

The chain carries TRBV30 and TRBJ2-2; weak D call: TRBD1 (6 bases). CDR1 and CDR2 from the germline V gene are GTSNPN and SVGIG (reference sequence). Trimming left V 1 base short and J 5 bases short, with 8 bases between. The CDR3 runs 13 residues. CDR3 region: CAWSADRTGELFF. DNA of the CDR3: TGTGCCTGGAGTGCCGACAGGACCGGGGAGCTGTTTTTT.

The chain is built from TRBV5-3 and TRBJ1-1; no reliable D call. TRBV5-3 is an ORF; its function is uncertain. CDR3 size: 14 residues. V dropped 1 base and J dropped 7 bases, with 14 bases sitting between them. The CDR3 spells CARSLISVSLEAFF. The CDR3 region has the DNA TGTGCCAGAAGCTTGATCTCTGTGAGTCTTGAAGCTTTCTTT.

The rearrangement joins TRBV7-9 to TRBJ2-7, with 9 bases lining up with TRBD1. There are 16 residues in the CDR3. Germline CDR1 is SEHNR and CDR2 is FQNEAQ (reference sequence). After removal of 1 base from V and 3 bases from J, the junction contained 7 bases not matched to a gene. CDR3 coding DNA: TGTGCCAGCAGCTTAGTGTGGACAGGGGATTTCTACGAGCAGTACTTC. Its translation is CASSLVWTGDFYEQYF.

This clone showed up just a few times. The chain couples TRBV5-1 to TRBJ2-7; 9 nucleotides match TRBD1. The junction had 8 bases not matched to a gene; V was cut back by 7 bases and J by 3 bases. The CDR3 contains 14 residues. CDR1 is SGHRS, CDR2 YFSETQ, per germline. Here the CDR3 DNA reads TGCGCCAGCCAGGCCAGGACAGGGGTCTACGAGCAGTACTTC. Its translation is CASQARTGVYEQYF.

The rearrangement uses TRBV25-1 and TRBJ2-5, with 7 bases identical to TRBD1. The germline gives CDR1 MGHDK, CDR2 SYGVNS. V shed 5 bases and J 5 bases; nucleotides not matched to a gene: 11. This CDR3 comprises 15 residues. CDR3 nucleotide sequence: TGTGCCAGCAGTCCGACAGGGAGCAGAGGGGAGACCCAGTACTTC. Residues: CASSPTGSRGETQYF.

This chain links TRBV6-5 with TRBJ1-3; no firm D call. This CDR3 has 14 residues. V was trimmed by 7 bases and J by 3 bases, leaving 13 bases between them. The germline CDR1 and CDR2 sequences are MNHEY and SVGAGI. The CDR3 nucleotides read TGTGCCAGCACGGCGGGGTTTAATGGAAACACCATATATTTT. Its translation is CASTAGFNGNTIYF.

The chain recombines TRBV2 with TRBJ1-6; TRBD1 aligns across 10 bases. CDR1 SNHLY and CDR2 FYNNEI come from the germline V gene. CDR3 size: 15 residues. Trimming removed 7 bases from V and 5 bases from J; junction bases left unmatched: 5. CDR3 DNA sequence: TGTGCCAGCACCCGGGACAGGGGCGATAATTCACCCCTCCACTTT. This sequence encodes CASTRDRGDNSPLHF.

The chain combines TRBV5-8 with TRBJ2-1, with 7 bases matching TRBD2. Trimming removed 4 bases from V and 0 bases from J; junction bases left unmatched: 4. The germline CDR1 and CDR2 sequences are SGHTS and YDEGEE. The CDR3 runs 15 residues. The CDR3 sequence is CASSPGRSSYNEQFF. CDR3 DNA: TGTGCCAGCAGCCCCGGGAGGAGCTCCTACAATGAGCAGTTCTTC.

This clone was seen a few times. The chain recombines TRBV6-5 with TRBJ1-1; D is perhaps TRBD1 (6 bases). Trimming took 5 bases from V and 1 from J, leaving 8 bases between them. The V gene's germline CDR1 is MNHEY and CDR2 SVGAGI. The length of the CDR3 is 13 residues. This chain's CDR3 is CASSDRRNTEAFF. The CDR3 DNA sequence: TGTGCCAGCAGTGACAGGAGGAACACTGAAGCTTTCTTT.